The rows below give T cell receptor beta chains drawn from one sample of a study of blood T cell repertoires in COVID-19. Assay: immunoSEQ multiplex PCR; the TCRdb copy retains only in-frame clones and omits some. The sample consists of some 150,000 clones, about 85% of them appearing once. The sample was peripheral blood. The receptor set was obtained from an elderly woman in a cohort sampled during active or convalescent COVID-19. CDR3s include the opening cysteine and the closing phenylalanine or tryptophan. The D gene is left open where the match is weak. Where a row states a size, it is once, few, many or the class of an expanded clone; other rows omit it.

>-|-|TRBJ2-2|TRBV13
CASSLRFHNGELFF
TGTGCCAGCAGCTTACGTTTTCACAACGGGGAGCTGTTTTTT
>-|TRBD2|TRBJ2-1|TRBV29-1
CSVGRVYNEQFF
TGCAGCGTCGGGAGGGTCTACAATGAGCAGTTCTTC
>-|TRBD1|TRBJ1-1|TRBV19
CASSMGQGYESTEAFF
TGTGCCAGTAGTATGGGACAGGGGTACGAAAGCACTGAAGCTTTCTTT
>-|TRBD1|TRBJ1-6|TRBV2
CASSRQGASSPLHF
TGTGCCAGCAGTCGACAGGGGGCAAGTTCACCCCTCCACTTT
>-|-|TRBJ2-5|TRBV5-1
CASSLYVGSRETQYF
TGCGCCAGCAGCTTGTATGTTGGCAGCAGGGAGACCCAGTACTTC
>-|-|TRBJ2-7|TRBV6-2/TRBV6-3
CASSLVSEQYF
TGTGCCAGCAGTTTGGTTAGCGAGCAGTACTTC
>-|TRBD2|TRBJ2-3|TRBV2
CASTPFSGGHTDTQYF
TGTGCCAGCACCCCTTTCAGCGGGGGGCACACAGATACGCAGTATTTT
>-|-|TRBJ1-3|TRBV18
CASSQFGGEISGNTIYF
TGTGCCAGCTCGCAGTTCGGCGGGGAGATCTCTGGAAACACCATATATTTT
>-|-|TRBJ1-6|TRBV5-1
CASSLDASSYNSPLHF
TGCGCCAGCAGCTTGGATGCCAGCTCCTATAATTCACCCCTCCACTTT
>-|TRBD2|TRBJ2-3|TRBV19
CASSPRLAGISTDTQYF
TGTGCCAGTAGTCCTCGACTAGCGGGGATTAGCACAGATACGCAGTATTTT
>-|-|TRBJ1-6|TRBV3-1/TRBV3-2
CASSQDTGWDSPLHF
TGTGCCAGCAGCCAAGATACAGGGTGGGATTCACCCCTCCACTTT
>-|TRBD1|TRBJ1-5|TRBV4-1
CASSQVSRGNQPQHF
TGCGCCAGCAGCCAAGTATCCAGGGGGAATCAGCCCCAGCATTTT
>once|TRBD1|TRBJ2-7|TRBV18
CASSRAPGQASYEQYF
TGTGCCAGCTCACGGGCCCCGGGACAGGCCTCCTACGAGCAGTACTTC
>once|TRBD2|TRBJ2-3|TRBV7-2
CASSLAGRGDSTDTQYF
TGTGCCAGCAGCTTAGCAGGGCGGGGGGATAGCACAGATACGCAGTATTTT
>-|-|TRBJ1-2|TRBV18
CASSPGGGGFMSGYTF
TGTGCCAGCTCACCAGGGGGCGGCGGATTTATGTCTGGCTACACCTTC
>once|-|TRBJ1-5|TRBV4-1
CASSSGSNQPQHF
TGCGCCAGCAGTTCAGGGAGCAATCAGCCCCAGCATTTT
>-|TRBD1|TRBJ1-3|TRBV19
CASSTTDRGQFSGNTIYF
TGTGCCAGTAGTACTACGGACAGGGGCCAATTCTCTGGAAACACCATATATTTT
>once|TRBD1|TRBJ2-3|TRBV11-3
CASSLGQGPGQSTDTQYF
TGTGCCAGCAGCCTTGGACAGGGCCCAGGACAATCCACAGATACGCAGTATTTT
>-|-|TRBJ2-1|TRBV18
CASSPPMAGSYNEQFF
TGTGCCAGCTCACCACCGATGGCAGGTTCGTACAATGAGCAGTTCTTC
>-|TRBD1|TRBJ1-1|TRBV6-2/TRBV6-3
CASSYRTGNTEAFF
TGTGCCAGCAGTTACCGGACAGGGAACACTGAAGCTTTCTTT
>few|TRBD1|TRBJ1-1|TRBV4-1
CASSQSGTGGRAEAFF
TGCGCCAGCAGCCAATCCGGGACAGGGGGAAGGGCTGAAGCTTTCTTT
>-|-|TRBJ2-2|TRBV5-6
CASSSTFRTATGELFF
TGTGCCAGCAGTTCCACATTTCGGACAGCCACCGGGGAGCTGTTTTTT
>-|-|TRBJ2-5|TRBV11-3
CASSSRNGQLGQETQYF
TGTGCCAGCAGCTCTAGAAACGGACAGCTAGGGCAAGAGACCCAGTACTTC
>once|TRBD1|TRBJ1-5|TRBV27
CASSFLTGGAIHQPQHF
TGTGCCAGCAGTTTCCTTACAGGGGGCGCAATCCATCAGCCCCAGCATTTT
>-|-|TRBJ1-4|TRBV18
CASSSGQSRDEKLFF
TGTGCCAGCTCATCAGGACAGAGCAGAGATGAAAAACTGTTTTTT
>-|-|TRBJ2-1|TRBV12-3/TRBV12-4
CASSSLAYSEQFF
TGTGCCAGCAGCTCTCTAGCTTACAGTGAGCAGTTCTTC
>-|-|TRBJ1-1|TRBV19
CASSIDRVNTEAFF
TGTGCCAGTAGTATAGATCGGGTCAACACTGAAGCTTTCTTT
>-|-|TRBJ1-3|TRBV11-2
CASSLIAGSSGNTIYF
TGTGCCAGCAGCTTAATTGCCGGTTCCTCTGGAAACACCATATATTTT
>-|-|TRBJ1-1|TRBV21-1
CASSKFPHLTGVPFGNTEAFF
TGTGCCAGCAGCAAATTTCCCCACTTGACAGGGGTCCCCTTTGGGAACACTGAAGCTTTCTTT
>-|-|TRBJ1-2|TRBV6-5
CATAGQSLVTGYTF
TGTGCCACCGCTGGACAGTCACTTGTTACTGGCTACACCTTC
>-|TRBD2|TRBJ2-1|TRBV4-1
CASSHVSGSRNEQFF
TGCGCCAGCAGCCACGTTAGCGGGAGTAGGAATGAGCAGTTCTTC
>-|-|TRBJ2-5|TRBV5-1
CASSVSGGQETQYF
TGCGCCAGCAGCGTATCAGGAGGGCAAGAGACCCAGTACTTC
>-|-|TRBJ2-3|TRBV13
CASSYVGGYTDTQYF
TGTGCCAGCAGCTACGTTGGGGGCTACACAGATACGCAGTATTTT
>once|-|TRBJ1-2|TRBV7-8
CASSTRQLDGYTF
TGTGCCAGCAGTACGAGGCAGTTGGATGGCTACACCTTC
>-|-|TRBJ1-1|TRBV18
CASSPIVGHTEAFF
TGTGCCAGCTCACCTATAGTGGGGCACACTGAAGCTTTCTTT
>-|TRBD1|TRBJ1-2|TRBV9
CASSTTGAPNYGYTF
TGTGCCAGCAGCACAACAGGGGCCCCTAACTATGGCTACACCTTC
>-|-|TRBJ2-7|TRBV27
CASSLSTYEQYF
TGTGCCAGCAGTTTATCCACCTACGAGCAGTACTTC
>-|TRBD2|TRBJ2-6|TRBV7-9
CWAGDSGANVLTF
TGTTGGGCGGGGGACTCTGGGGCCAACGTCCTGACTTTC
>-|TRBD1|TRBJ1-1|TRBV25-1
CASRLTGGMNTEAFF
TGTGCCAGCAGATTAACAGGGGGGATGAACACTGAAGCTTTCTTT
>-|-|TRBJ1-4|TRBV19
CASSLSRGEKLFF
TGTGCCAGTAGTCTCTCCAGGGGCGAAAAACTGTTTTTT
>-|-|TRBJ1-5|TRBV5-8
CASSSGAGAVWGNQPQHF
TGTGCCAGCAGCTCCGGGGCGGGGGCTGTCTGGGGCAATCAGCCCCAGCATTTT
>-|TRBD1|TRBJ1-2|TRBV18
CASSPDTMWTGGTF
TGTGCCAGCTCACCTGACACGATGTGGACAGGGGGGACCTTC
>-|TRBD1|TRBJ1-4|TRBV6-5
CASKEGTGNEKLFF
TGTGCCAGCAAAGAGGGGACAGGGAATGAAAAACTGTTTTTT
>few|TRBD1|TRBJ1-2|TRBV27
CASSPLGLGRGDYGYTF
TGTGCCAGCAGTCCCCTGGGGTTGGGCAGGGGGGACTATGGCTACACCTTC
>-|TRBD1|TRBJ2-5|TRBV5-1
CASSRGDRGRRQQETQYF
TGCGCCAGCAGCCGGGGGGACAGGGGGCGCCGACAACAAGAGACCCAGTACTTC
>-|-|TRBJ1-6|TRBV2
CASSDGGSNSPLHF
TGTGCCAGCAGTGATGGGGGCTCTAATTCACCCCTCCACTTT
>-|TRBD1|TRBJ2-1|TRBV25-1
CASSSNRGQGSYNEQFF
TGTGCCAGCAGTTCAAACAGGGGGCAGGGTTCCTACAATGAGCAGTTCTTC
>-|-|TRBJ1-1|TRBV11-3
CASSYSRANTEAFF
TGTGCCAGCAGCTATAGCAGGGCGAACACTGAAGCTTTCTTT
>-|TRBD1|TRBJ1-6|TRBV11-3
CASSLGQGSNSPLHF
TGTGCCAGCAGCTTGGGACAGGGGAGCAATTCACCCCTCCACTTT
>-|-|TRBJ2-5|TRBV18
CASSPNPRFGSETQYF
TGTGCCAGCTCACCCAACCCCAGGTTTGGATCCGAGACCCAGTACTTC
>-|-|TRBJ2-7|TRBV18
CASSPDSYEQYF
TGTGCCAGCTCACCGGACAGCTACGAGCAGTACTTC
>-|-|TRBJ1-2|TRBV4-3
CASSQVGELYGYTF
TGCGCCAGCAGCCAGGTCGGTGAGCTCTATGGCTACACCTTC
>-|-|TRBJ2-6|TRBV15
CATSRDLRTDSSGANVLTF
TGTGCCACCAGCAGAGATCTAAGGACGGACTCTTCTGGGGCCAACGTCCTGACTTTC
>-|TRBD1|TRBJ1-6|TRBV5-1
CASSLDRGHGSYNSPLHF
TGCGCCAGCAGCTTGGACAGGGGGCACGGGTCCTATAATTCACCCCTCCACTTT
>-|-|TRBJ1-1|TRBV7-6
CASSLSMGHGTEAFF
TGTGCCAGCAGCTTATCGATGGGGCATGGCACTGAAGCTTTCTTT